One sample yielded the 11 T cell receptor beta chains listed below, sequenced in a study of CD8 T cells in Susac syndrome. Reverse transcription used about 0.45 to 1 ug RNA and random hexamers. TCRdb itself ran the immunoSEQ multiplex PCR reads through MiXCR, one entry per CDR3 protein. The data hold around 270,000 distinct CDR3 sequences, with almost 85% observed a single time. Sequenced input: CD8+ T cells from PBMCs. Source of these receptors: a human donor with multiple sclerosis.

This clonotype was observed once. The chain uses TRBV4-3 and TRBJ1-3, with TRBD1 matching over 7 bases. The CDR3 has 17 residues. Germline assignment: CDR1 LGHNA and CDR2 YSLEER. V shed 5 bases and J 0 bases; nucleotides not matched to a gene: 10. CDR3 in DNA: TGCGCCAGCAGCGTTTCCAGGGGGGTCAGCTCTGGAAACACCATATATTTT. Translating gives CASSVSRGVSSGNTIYF.

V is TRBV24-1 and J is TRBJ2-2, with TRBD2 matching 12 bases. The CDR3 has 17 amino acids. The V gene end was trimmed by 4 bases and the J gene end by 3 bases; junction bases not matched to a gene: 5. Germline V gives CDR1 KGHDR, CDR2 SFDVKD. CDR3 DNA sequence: TGTGCCACCAGTGACCTACTAGCGGGAGGATACACCGGGGAGCTGTTTTTT. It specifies CATSDLLAGGYTGELFF.

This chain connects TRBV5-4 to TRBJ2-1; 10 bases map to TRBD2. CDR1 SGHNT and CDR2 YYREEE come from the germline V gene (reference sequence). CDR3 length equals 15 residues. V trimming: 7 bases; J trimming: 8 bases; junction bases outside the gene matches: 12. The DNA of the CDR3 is TGTGCCAGCCCCAGGGGCACTAGCGGGACCGATGAGCAGTTCTTC. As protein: CASPRGTSGTDEQFF.

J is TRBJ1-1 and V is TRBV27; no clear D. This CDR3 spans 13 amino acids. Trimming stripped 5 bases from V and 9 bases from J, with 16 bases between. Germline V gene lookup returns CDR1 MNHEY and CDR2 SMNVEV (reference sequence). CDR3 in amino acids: CASSLGPGAQAFF. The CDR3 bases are TGTGCCAGCAGTCTAGGTCCGGGAGCTCAAGCTTTCTTT.

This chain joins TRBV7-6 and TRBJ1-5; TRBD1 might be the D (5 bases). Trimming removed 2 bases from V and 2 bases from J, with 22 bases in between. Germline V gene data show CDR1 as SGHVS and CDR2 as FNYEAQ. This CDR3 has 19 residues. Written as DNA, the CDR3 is TGTGCCAGCAGCTTATATAGTGAAGGGGCCATAGGAGGCAATCAGCCCCAGCATTTT. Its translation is CASSLYSEGAIGGNQPQHF.

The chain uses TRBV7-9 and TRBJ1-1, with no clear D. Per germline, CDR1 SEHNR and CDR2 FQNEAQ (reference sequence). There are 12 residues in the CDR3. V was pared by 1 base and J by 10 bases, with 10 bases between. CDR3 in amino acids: CASSLGAGGAFF. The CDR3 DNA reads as TGTGCCAGCAGCTTAGGTGCAGGCGGAGCTTTCTTT.

CDR3 coding DNA: TGTGCCAGCAGCGAGGGTCAGGGTTTTGGGTCGACAGATACGCAGTATTTT. Protein sequence: CASSEGQGFGSTDTQYF. This sequence joins TRBV9 and TRBJ2-3; D is perhaps TRBD1 (5 bases). This CDR3 comprises 17 residues. V was cut by 3 bases and J by 3 bases, with 20 bases left in between. The germline CDR1 and CDR2 sequences are SGDLS and YYNGEE.

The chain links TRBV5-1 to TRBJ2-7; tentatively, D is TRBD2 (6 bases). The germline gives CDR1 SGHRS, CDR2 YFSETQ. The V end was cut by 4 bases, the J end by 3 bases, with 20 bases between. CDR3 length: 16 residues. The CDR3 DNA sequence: TGCGCCAGCAGCCAATCAGAAGCGCGGGGTCACTACGAGCAGTACTTC. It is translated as CASSQSEARGHYEQYF.

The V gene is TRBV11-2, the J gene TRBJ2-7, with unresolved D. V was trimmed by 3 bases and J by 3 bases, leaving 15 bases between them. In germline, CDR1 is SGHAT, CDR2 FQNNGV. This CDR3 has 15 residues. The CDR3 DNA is TGTGCCAGCAGCTTCCAAGGATGGAGTAGCTACGAGCAGTACTTC. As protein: CASSFQGWSSYEQYF.

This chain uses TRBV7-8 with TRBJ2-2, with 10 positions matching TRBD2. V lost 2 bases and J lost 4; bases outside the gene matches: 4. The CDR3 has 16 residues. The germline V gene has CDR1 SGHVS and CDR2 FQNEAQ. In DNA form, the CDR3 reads TGTGCCAGCAGCTTAACCCTAGCGGGAGCCACCGGGGAGCTGTTTTTT. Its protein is CASSLTLAGATGELFF.

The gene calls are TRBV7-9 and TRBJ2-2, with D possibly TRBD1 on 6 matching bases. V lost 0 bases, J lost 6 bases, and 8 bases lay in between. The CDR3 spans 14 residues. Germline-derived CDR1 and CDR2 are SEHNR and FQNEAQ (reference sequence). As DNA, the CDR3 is TGTGCCAGCAGCTTAGCGCCAGGGGCCGGGGAGCTGTTTTTT. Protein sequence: CASSLAPGAGELFF.